This T cell receptor beta chain stems from a study of CD4 T cell repertoires and nickel (TCRdb year 2020). The library was produced with RT-PCR. This sample was sequenced with an Illumina MiSeq. Using fastp at Q25 and MiXCR, TCRdb reprocessed the public reads and kept productive beta chains. CDR3 protein sequences are deduplicated, and each keeps its most common genes and DNA. This sample gives over 350 distinct CDR3 sequences in total; less than 50% of them show up just once. The top ten constitute 11% of the sample. The germline V gene (reference sequence) gives CDR1 as DFQATT and CDR2 as SNEGSKA. Including cysteine and phenylalanine, the CDR3 has 14 amino acids. The DNA shown is the 42-base CDR3, in frame from base 1. Cut back by 0 bases and 3 bases, the V and J ends lie 12 bases apart. This clonotype was detected only a few times. The specificity of this receptor is unknown. No per-base quality is available; no much larger clone lies one base away.

The V gene is TRBV20-1 and the J gene is TRBJ2-7, with the D call perhaps TRBD1 or TRBD2, each one matching 5 bases. Input material: CD4+ T cells from blood, not recorded whether cultured. This receptor was identified in a human donor in a nickel allergy study, with or without nickel allergy (not recorded which). It is not recorded whether this sample comes from one donor or several. The DNA sequence is given as TGCAGTGCTAGAGATAAGGGACCCCACTACGAGCAGTACTTC. Translated, this gives CSARDKGPHYEQYF.